The 29 T cell receptor beta chains listed next were all sequenced from one sample in a study of blood T cell repertoires in COVID-19. Clones were read by immunoSEQ multiplex PCR, and TCRdb kept only the in-frame ones, dropping some. The sample holds about 210,000 clones, approximately 78% seen once. The sample taken for sequencing was PBMCs or T cells enriched from blood (not recorded which). All receptors come from a man aged 35 to 55 who had recovered from COVID-19.

The chain uses TRBV19 and TRBJ1-2; D is unclear. Germline V CDR1 and CDR2: LNHDA, SQIVND (reference sequence). CDR3 length: 13 amino acids. Between the trimmed V and J ends, which lost 7 bases and 4 bases, there was a span of 13 bases. CDR3 nucleotides: TGTGCCAGTACCCGAGGAGCGGTCTATGGCTACACCTTC. Translation: CASTRGAVYGYTF.

For this clone: Compared with germline, one end of the junction differs, possibly owing to a read error. The sample has other DNA sequences that encode this CDR3 too. V and J are TRBV4-1 and TRBJ2-7; perhaps TRBD2 as D (6 bases). Germline V gene data show CDR1 as MGHRA and CDR2 as YSYEKL. The CDR3 consists of 14 residues. The CDR3: CASSQEGTRNEQYF. The DNA for the CDR3 is TGTGCCAGCAGCCAAGAAGGGACTCGAAACGAGCAGTACTTC.

V and J are TRBV5-6 and TRBJ1-6; no reliable D call. Germline lookup yields CDR1 SGHDT and CDR2 YYEEEE. There are 15 residues in the CDR3. V gave up 1 base and J gave up 7 bases, with 12 bases separating them. CDR3 nucleotides: TGTGCCAGCAGCTTGAGCACCAGCGCGAATTCACCCCTCCACTTT. The encoded protein is CASSLSTSANSPLHF.

V gene TRBV11-3 combines with J gene TRBJ2-1; D perhaps matches TRBD2 (6 bases). The length of the CDR3 is 14 residues. V dropped 5 bases and J dropped 6 bases, with 14 bases sitting between them. From germline, CDR1 is SGHNT and CDR2 YENEEA. The CDR3 region has the DNA TGTGCCAGCAGCATCTTTGGAGGGCCCAATGAGCAGTTCTTC. Encoded protein: CASSIFGGPNEQFF. Full variable domain (missing parts from reference TRBV11-3 and TRBJ2-1): EAGVVQSPRYKIIEKKQPVAFWCNPISGHNTLYWYLQNLGQGPELLIRYENEEAVDDSQLPKDRFSAERLKGVDSTLKIQPAELGDSAVYLCASSIFGGPNEQFFGPGTRLTVL.

On this clone: The junction shows a germline mismatch at one end, possibly a read error. The chain has TRBV7-2 and TRBJ2-5, with D hard to call. Germline V CDR1 and CDR2: SGHTA, FQGNSA. The CDR3 runs 13 residues. The CDR3 protein is CASSLPLPGLTHF. The CDR3 DNA is TGTGCCAGCAGCTTACCTCTGCCAGGCCTAACCCACTTC. Drawing the rest from reference TRBV7-2 and TRBJ2-5, the complete variable domain is GAGVSQSPSNKVTEKGKDVELRCDPISGHTALYWYRQSLGQGLEFLIYFQGNSAPDKSGLPSDRFSAERTGGSVSTLTIQRTQQEDSAVYLCASSLPLPGLTHFGPGTRLLVL.

The chain is built from TRBV9 and TRBJ1-1; 7 nucleotides align to TRBD1. CDR3 length: 13 amino acids. From germline, CDR1 is SGDLS and CDR2 YYNGEE. V shed 4 bases and J 11 bases; nucleotides not matched to a gene: 11. Here the CDR3 DNA reads TGTGCCAGCAGCCAGACATCGACAGGGAGGGCTTTCTTT. Amino acids: CASSQTSTGRAFF.

The chain links TRBV2 to TRBJ2-7; no clear D gene. CDR3 length: 10 amino acids. The germline V gene has CDR1 SNHLY and CDR2 FYNNEI. With 11 bases removed from V and 1 base from J, the gap between germline ends came to 6 bases. CDR3 residues: CACGSYEQYF. DNA of the CDR3: TGTGCCTGCGGTTCCTACGAGCAGTACTTC. The whole variable domain, remainder taken from reference TRBV2 and TRBJ2-7, is EPEVTQTPSHQVTQMGQEVILRCVPISNHLYFYWYRQILGQKVEFLVSFYNNEISEKSEIFDDQFSVERPDGSNFTLKIRSTKLEDSAMYFCACGSYEQYFGPGTRLTVT.

This clone came up once. As DNA, the CDR3 is TGTGCCAGCAGCTACAGGGGGTCAGGAGAGACCCAGTACTTC. Translating gives CASSYRGSGETQYF. The V gene is TRBV11-2, the J gene TRBJ2-5, with 8 bases lining up with TRBD1. V was clipped by 4 bases and J by 4 bases; unmatched bases: 5. The CDR3 has 14 amino acids. Per germline, CDR1 SGHAT and CDR2 FQNNGV.

The chain couples TRBV5-1 to TRBJ1-3; D may be TRBD1 (5 bases). This CDR3 contains 13 residues. V was pared by 3 bases and J by 6 bases, with 10 bases between. The germline V gene has CDR1 SGHRS and CDR2 YFSETQ. CDR3 in amino acids: CASSYGGQNTIYF. CDR3 bases: TGCGCCAGCAGCTACGGGGGTCAAAACACCATATATTTT.

This chain connects TRBV4-2 to TRBJ2-3; TRBD1 aligns across 8 bases. Germline V CDR1 and CDR2: LGHNA, YNFKEQ. J was trimmed by 0 bases and V by 4 bases; bases with no gene match: 9. The length of the CDR3 is 17 residues. The CDR3 spells CASSPHQTGASTDTQYF. The CDR3 nucleotides are TGTGCCAGCAGCCCACACCAGACAGGGGCTAGCACAGATACGCAGTATTTT.

V gene TRBV5-5 combines with J gene TRBJ2-2; the match to TRBD1 covers 7 bases. Germline V lookup: CDR1 SGHKS, CDR2 YYEKEE (reference sequence). The CDR3 is 17 residues long. With V trimmed by 3 bases and J by 6 bases, 14 bases remained unmatched. The CDR3 nucleotides are TGTGCCAGCAGCTCCGCGACGGGACAGCGAAAGGCCGGGGAGCTGTTTTTT. Translating it yields CASSSATGQRKAGELFF. Full variable domain (rest looked up from reference TRBV5-5 and TRBJ2-2): DAGVTQSPTHLIKTRGQQVTLRCSPISGHKSVSWYQQVLGQGPQFIFQYYEKEERGRGNFPDRFSARQFPNYSSELNVNALLLGDSALYLCASSSATGQRKAGELFFGEGSRLTVL.

This chain connects TRBV7-3 to TRBJ2-7; TRBD2 agrees at 13 bases. The trim removed 3 bases at V and 3 bases at J, leaving 2 bases unmatched. The germline gives CDR1 SGHTA, CDR2 FQGTGA. The CDR3 extends over 15 amino acids. In DNA form, the CDR3 reads TGTGCCAGCAGCTTCGGACTAGCGGGAGACTACGAGCAGTACTTC. Its protein product is CASSFGLAGDYEQYF.

This chain links TRBV7-9 with TRBJ1-2, with 8 bases identical to TRBD1. The germline gives CDR1 SEHNR, CDR2 FQNEAQ (reference sequence). J lost 3 bases, V lost 1 base, and 4 bases had no gene match. The CDR3 covers 15 residues. The CDR3 sequence: CASSLGQGPDYGYTF. DNA for the CDR3: TGTGCCAGCAGCTTAGGACAGGGGCCCGACTATGGCTACACCTTC. Combining the CDR3 with reference TRBV7-9 and TRBJ1-2 gives the whole variable domain DTGVSQNPRHKITKRGQNVTFRCDPISEHNRLYWYRQTLGQGPEFLTYFQNEAQLEKSRLLSDRFSAERPKGSFSTLEIQRTEQGDSAMYLCASSLGQGPDYGYTFGSGTRLTVV.

The rearrangement links TRBV12-3 or TRBV12-4 to TRBJ1-1; D remains unclear. This CDR3 has 13 residues. V lost 7 bases, J lost 7 bases, and 16 bases lay in between. The CDR3 nucleotides are TGTGCCAGCACCAGCTCGGGAAGTTATGAAGCTTTCTTT. This gives the protein CASTSSGSYEAFF.

The chain uses TRBV24-1 and TRBJ2-1, with 7 bases that match TRBD2. The CDR3 totals 16 residues. The germline V gene encodes CDR1 KGHDR and CDR2 SFDVKD. The trim removed 2 bases at V and 7 bases at J, leaving 10 bases unmatched. CDR3: CATSDSSLSSGNEQFF. The CDR3 nucleotides are TGTGCCACCAGTGATTCCAGTTTGTCTAGCGGTAATGAGCAGTTCTTC.

The gene calls are TRBV25-1 and TRBJ1-5; unclear D gene. Trimming pared 2 bases from V and 3 bases from J, leaving 5 bases between. CDR3 length: 13 residues. Germline V CDR1 and CDR2: MGHDK, SYGVNS. DNA for the CDR3: TGTGCCAGCAGTGAACGGGTCAATCAGCCCCAGCATTTT. Protein sequence: CASSERVNQPQHF.

This clone has just a few counts. The chain couples TRBV7-2 to TRBJ2-3; D gene ambiguous. From germline, CDR1 is SGHTA and CDR2 FQGNSA. The CDR3 runs to 13 residues. V shed 6 bases and J shed 0 bases, with 7 bases lying between them. CDR3 nucleotides: TGTGCCAGCAGAGCCGGGAGCACAGATACGCAGTATTTT. This gives the protein CASRAGSTDTQYF.

The chain joins TRBV15 to TRBJ1-2, with D uncertain. Germline-derived CDR1 and CDR2 are LNHNV and YYDKDF (reference sequence). The CDR3 spans 13 residues. Trimming cost V 0 bases and J 5 bases, with 7 bases left between them. The CDR3 is CATSRDLSYGYTF. In DNA form, the CDR3 reads TGTGCCACCAGCAGAGATCTGAGTTATGGCTACACCTTC.

The chain carries TRBV7-9 and TRBJ2-3, with TRBD2 as a possible D gene (5 bases). Trimming took off 1 base at V and 9 bases at J, with 11 bases between the two ends. Germline-derived CDR1 and CDR2 are SEHNR and FQNEAQ (reference sequence). The length of the CDR3 is 13 residues. The CDR3 protein is CASSLGRTETQYF. As DNA, the CDR3 is TGTGCCAGCAGCTTAGGGCGGACTGAGACGCAGTATTTT. Complete variable domain (other parts from reference TRBV7-9 and TRBJ2-3): DTGVSQNPRHKITKRGQNVTFRCDPISEHNRLYWYRQTLGQGPEFLTYFQNEAQLEKSRLLSDRFSAERPKGSFSTLEIQRTEQGDSAMYLCASSLGRTETQYFGPGTRLTVL.

The rearrangement links TRBV5-1 to TRBJ1-6; D gene uncertain. The length of the CDR3 is 13 residues. V was pared by 3 bases and J by 10 bases, with 11 bases between. Germline-derived CDR1 and CDR2 are SGHRS and YFSETQ. The CDR3 DNA reads as TGCGCCAGCAGCTCGAACCCCGGGTCACCCCTCCACTTT. Translated, it gives CASSSNPGSPLHF. Together with reference TRBV5-1 and TRBJ1-6, the CDR3 gives the full variable domain: KAGVTQTPRYLIKTRGQQVTLSCSPISGHRSVSWYQQTPGQGLQFLFEYFSETQRNKGNFPGRFSGRQFSNSRSEMNVSTLELGDSALYLCASSSNPGSPLHFGNGTRLTVT.

The gene calls are TRBV27 and TRBJ1-2; D unclear. Germline values: CDR1 MNHEY, CDR2 SMNVEV (reference sequence). CDR3 length: 14 amino acids. Between the trimmed V and J ends, which lost 0 bases and 4 bases, there was a span of 9 bases. The CDR3 is CASSLSGRSYGYTF. CDR3 nucleotides: TGTGCCAGCAGTTTATCGGGCCGCTCCTATGGCTACACCTTC.

This rearrangement joins TRBV7-9 to TRBJ1-1; D gene unclear. The CDR3 has 12 residues. V lost 3 bases to trimming and J lost 3 bases, with 5 bases between them. The germline gives CDR1 SEHNR, CDR2 FQNEAQ (reference sequence). The CDR3 nucleotides are TGTGCCAGCAGCTTCACGGACACTGAAGCTTTCTTT. Its translation is CASSFTDTEAFF.

The table lists this clone with many counts. The CDR3 loop reads CASSLWVGGHRNEQFF. As DNA, the CDR3 is TGTGCCAGCAGCTTATGGGTCGGGGGGCATAGAAATGAGCAGTTCTTC. This sequence joins TRBV7-9 and TRBJ2-1; D is perhaps TRBD2 (7 bases). V lost 2 bases to trimming and J lost 7 bases, with 18 bases between them. In germline, CDR1 is SEHNR, CDR2 FQNEAQ (reference sequence). The CDR3 runs to 16 residues.

The rearrangement uses TRBV29-1 and TRBJ1-2, with 7 bases matching TRBD1. With 4 bases clipped from V and 6 bases from J, the junction kept 5 bases outside the gene matches. There are 12 residues in the CDR3. In germline, CDR1 is SQVTM, CDR2 ANQGSEA. This CDR3 is CSVVGQGDGYTF. In nucleotides, the CDR3 is TGCAGCGTTGTAGGGCAGGGGGATGGCTACACCTTC.

The chain links TRBV7-8 to TRBJ1-1; D not certain. This CDR3 contains 15 residues. V was cut by 6 bases and J by 5 bases, with 19 bases left in between. Germline V gene data show CDR1 as SGHVS and CDR2 as FQNEAQ. The CDR3 nucleotides read TGTGCCAGCAGTCGACACGAGGGTCTTTCTACTGAAGCTTTCTTT. This sequence encodes CASSRHEGLSTEAFF.

This chain connects TRBV19 to TRBJ1-3; D remains ambiguous. The CDR3 sequence is 14 residues long. CDR1 and CDR2 (germline): LNHDA, SQIVND (reference sequence). Deletions cut 3 bases from V and 1 base from J, with 7 bases between. Here the CDR3 reads CASSITSSGNTIYF. In DNA, the CDR3 is TGTGCCAGTAGTATTACCAGTTCTGGAAACACCATATATTTT.

The chain links TRBV29-1 to TRBJ1-2, with a tentative D call TRBD1 (5 bases). The CDR3 is 15 amino acids. V lost 6 bases and J 4 bases, leaving 21 bases between the germline ends. The V gene's germline CDR1 is SQVTM and CDR2 ANQGSEA. The CDR3 sequence: CSVHLGGAQGYGYTF. Here the CDR3 DNA reads TGCAGCGTCCATTTAGGAGGGGCGCAGGGCTATGGCTACACCTTC.

This clone came up a few times. This chain connects TRBV19 to TRBJ2-2; D is possibly TRBD2 (6 bases). Germline-derived CDR1 and CDR2 are LNHDA and SQIVND (reference sequence). Trimming cost V 6 bases and J 0 bases, with 14 bases left between them. The CDR3 totals 16 residues. The CDR3 is CASSGGDGSNTGELFF. CDR3 coding DNA: TGTGCCAGTAGCGGAGGGGATGGTTCGAACACCGGGGAGCTGTTTTTT.

This chain uses TRBV11-2 with TRBJ2-7; 8 nucleotides align to TRBD1. V lost 3 bases and J lost 5; bases outside the gene matches: 6. Germline CDR1 SGHAT, CDR2 FQNNGV. The CDR3 extends over 14 amino acids. CDR3 protein: CASSLDREFHEQYF. In nucleotides, the CDR3 is TGTGCCAGCAGCTTGGACAGGGAATTCCACGAGCAGTACTTC.